This TCR beta chain was retrieved from a study of beta chain features in type 1 diabetes. Overall study: Patients were similar to healthy donors in age and gender (as well as in cell yields).

Points from the study as a whole: Insertions at VDJ junctions were less frequent in type 1 diabetes patients. These patients also deleted more nucleotides at the same junctions. Within each of all four CD4+ subsets, Type 1 diabetes patients had TCRB CDR3s that were moderately but significantly shorter.

Expressed TCRB transcripts got sequenced, as all isolated RNA was reverse transcribed. The protocol was immunoSEQ multiplex PCR, while the TCRdb copy is restricted to in-frame clones and leaves out a portion. The data contain fewer than 350,000 clones, approximately 15% of them singletons. This CDR3 is built from 13 residues. Looked up from germline, CDR1 is GTSNPN and CDR2 is SVGIG (reference sequence). The germline V and J ends were trimmed by 3 bases and 1 base, with 9 bases remaining between them. On this clone itself: Its antigen is not identified. The sample contains more than one DNA sequence encoding this CDR3.

The J gene is TRBJ1-1, the V gene TRBV30; D not resolved. The sample consisted of naive CD4+ T cells from blood. The source is a man aged 18 to 35 with type 1 diabetes. The CDR3 region is CAWSRVGNTEAFF. CDR3 sequence (DNA): TGTGCCTGGAGCCGGGTAGGGAACACTGAAGCTTTCTTT.